One and the same sample provided the 11 T cell receptor beta chains below, sequenced in a study of blood T cell repertoires in COVID-19. Assay: immunoSEQ multiplex PCR; the TCRdb copy retains only in-frame clones and omits some. The sample has 100,000 or so clones; 92% are singletons. The sequencing sample was made of peripheral blood. Every receptor here comes from a man aged 50-59 years with active COVID-19.

This sequence joins TRBV3-1 (or the pseudogene TRBV3-2) and TRBJ2-3; tentatively, D is TRBD1 (6 bases). The CDR3 extends over 15 amino acids. Trimming shortened V by 4 bases and J by 2 bases, and 13 bases separated the two germline ends. From germline, CDR1 is LGHDT and CDR2 YNNKEL (reference sequence). CDR3 protein: CASSRRTDYTDTQYF. DNA of the CDR3: TGTGCCAGCAGCCGCAGGACAGATTACACAGATACGCAGTATTTT.

The chain couples TRBV6-5 to TRBJ2-3; a weak D match, TRBD2 (5 bases). V was cut by 10 bases and J by 1 base, with 12 bases left in between. Germline V CDR1 and CDR2: MNHEY, SVGAGI. This CDR3 has 13 residues. The CDR3 DNA sequence: TGTGCCACTGGTGGGAGAGGCACAGATACGCAGTATTTT. Its translation: CATGGRGTDTQYF.

This chain links TRBV11-1 with TRBJ2-2; D is unclear. The CDR3 runs 14 residues. V was cut by 5 bases and J by 1 base, with 8 bases left in between. Per germline, CDR1 SGHAT and CDR2 FQDESV (reference sequence). For the CDR3, the DNA is TGTGCCAGCAGCGGTGGCATGAACACCGGGGAGCTGTTTTTT. This translates into CASSGGMNTGELFF.

The chain carries TRBV5-1 and TRBJ2-1; 11 bases line up with TRBD2. The CDR3 sequence is 18 residues long. J gave up 2 bases and V 6 bases, and 13 bases lay outside the gene matches. The V gene's germline CDR1 is SGHRS and CDR2 YFSETQ. CDR3 loop: CASNDRLIAGGAYNEQFF. The CDR3 nucleotides are TGCGCCAGCAATGACAGACTAATAGCGGGAGGGGCCTACAATGAGCAGTTCTTC.

The rearrangement joins TRBV30 to TRBJ2-1, with 9 bases matching TRBD2. This CDR3 comprises 17 residues. Germline values: CDR1 GTSNPN, CDR2 SVGIG (reference sequence). V lost 0 bases to trimming and J lost 4 bases; unmatched junction nucleotides: 10. The CDR3 coding sequence is TGTGCCTGGAGTGTACGTTGGGGACTAGCTTTGTACAATGAGCAGTTCTTC. This gives the protein CAWSVRWGLALYNEQFF.

V is TRBV28 and J is TRBJ1-5; TRBD1 agrees at 7 bases. J gave up 6 bases and V 11 bases, and 10 bases lay outside the gene matches. The CDR3 loop spans 13 amino acids. Germline CDR1 is MDHEN and CDR2 is SYDVKM. The CDR3 sequence: CAAQGDRSQPQHF. The CDR3 DNA reads TGTGCCGCCCAGGGGGATAGGAGTCAGCCCCAGCATTTT.

The chain recombines TRBV30 with TRBJ1-2, with 7 bases lining up with TRBD1. V shed 0 bases, J shed 4 bases, and the junction held 8 bases outside the gene matches. The CDR3 is 15 residues long. Germline lookup yields CDR1 GTSNPN and CDR2 SVGIG (reference sequence). CDR3 sequence reads: CAWSVRDSLFYGYTF. The CDR3, as DNA: TGTGCCTGGAGTGTCCGGGACAGCCTCTTCTATGGCTACACCTTC.

The chain carries TRBV25-1 and TRBJ2-7; 7 nucleotides align to TRBD1. In germline, CDR1 is MGHDK, CDR2 SYGVNS. The CDR3 length is 11 residues. The junction had 2 bases not matched to a gene; V was cut back by 6 bases and J by 6 bases. This chain's CDR3 is CASRTGIEQYF. The CDR3 nucleotides read TGTGCCAGCAGGACAGGGATCGAGCAGTACTTC.

This chain links TRBV24-1 with TRBJ2-1, with 8 bases that match TRBD2. V was pared by 5 bases and J by 7 bases, with 3 bases of the junction left unmatched. The CDR3 covers 13 residues. Germline V gene sequence: CDR1 KGHDR, CDR2 SFDVKD. CDR3 in amino acids: CATSAERGNEQFF. CDR3 in DNA: TGTGCCACCAGTGCTGAGCGGGGGAATGAGCAGTTCTTC.

This chain connects TRBV9 to TRBJ2-6; 7 nucleotides agree with TRBD1. After removal of 0 bases from V and 0 bases from J, the junction contained 3 bases not matched to a gene. This CDR3 contains 17 residues. CDR1 is SGDLS, CDR2 YYNGEE, per germline. CDR3 in amino acids: CASSVATGPSGANVLTF. CDR3 bases: TGTGCCAGCAGCGTAGCGACAGGGCCCTCTGGGGCCAACGTCCTGACTTTC.

This clone was found a few times. The rearrangement links TRBV4-2 to TRBJ2-1; TRBD2 aligns across 11 bases. This CDR3 spans 20 amino acids. The V segment lost 1 base and the J segment 3 bases; nucleotides outside the gene matches: 14. From germline, CDR1 is LGHNA and CDR2 YNFKEQ. The CDR3 DNA reads TGTGCCAGCAGCCAAGCCCCCCTAGCGGGAGGCCTCAACTTCTACAATGAGCAGTTCTTC. Translating gives CASSQAPLAGGLNFYNEQFF.